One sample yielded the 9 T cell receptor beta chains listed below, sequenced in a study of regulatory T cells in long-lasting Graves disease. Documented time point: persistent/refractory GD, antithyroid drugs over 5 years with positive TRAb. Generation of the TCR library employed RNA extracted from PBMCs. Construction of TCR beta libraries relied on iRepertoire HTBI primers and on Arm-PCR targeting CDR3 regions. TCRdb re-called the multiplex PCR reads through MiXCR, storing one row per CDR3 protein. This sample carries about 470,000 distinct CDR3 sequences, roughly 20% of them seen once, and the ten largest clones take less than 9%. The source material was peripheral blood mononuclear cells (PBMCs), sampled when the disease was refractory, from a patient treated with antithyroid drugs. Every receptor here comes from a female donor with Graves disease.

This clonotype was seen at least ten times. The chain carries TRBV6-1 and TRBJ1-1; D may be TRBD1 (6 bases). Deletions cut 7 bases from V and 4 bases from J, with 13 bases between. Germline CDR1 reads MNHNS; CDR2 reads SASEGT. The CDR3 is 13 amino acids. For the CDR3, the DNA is TGTGCCAGCACCGAAGGGGGGGCCACTGAAGCTTTCTTT. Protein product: CASTEGGATEAFF.

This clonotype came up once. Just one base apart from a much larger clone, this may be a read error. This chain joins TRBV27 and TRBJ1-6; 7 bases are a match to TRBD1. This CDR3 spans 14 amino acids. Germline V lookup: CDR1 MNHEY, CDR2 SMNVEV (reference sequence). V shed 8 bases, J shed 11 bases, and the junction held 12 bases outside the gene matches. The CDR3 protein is CASGLRTGLTPLHF. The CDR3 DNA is TGTGCCAGCGGTCTCCGGACAGGTTTGACACCCCTCCACTTT.

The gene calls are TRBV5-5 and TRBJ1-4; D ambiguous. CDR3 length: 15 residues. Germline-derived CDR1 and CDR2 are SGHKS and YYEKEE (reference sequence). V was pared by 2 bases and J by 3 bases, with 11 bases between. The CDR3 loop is CASSFGAGANEKLFF. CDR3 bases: TGTGCCAGCAGCTTTGGTGCTGGAGCTAATGAAAAACTGTTTTTT.

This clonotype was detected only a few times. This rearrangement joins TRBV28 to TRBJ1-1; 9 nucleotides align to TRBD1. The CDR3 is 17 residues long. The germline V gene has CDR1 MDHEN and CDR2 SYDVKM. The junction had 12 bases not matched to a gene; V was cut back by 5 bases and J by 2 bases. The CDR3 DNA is TGTGCCAGCAGTACCTGGGACAGGGCGGAACGAAACACTGAAGCTTTCTTT. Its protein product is CASSTWDRAERNTEAFF.

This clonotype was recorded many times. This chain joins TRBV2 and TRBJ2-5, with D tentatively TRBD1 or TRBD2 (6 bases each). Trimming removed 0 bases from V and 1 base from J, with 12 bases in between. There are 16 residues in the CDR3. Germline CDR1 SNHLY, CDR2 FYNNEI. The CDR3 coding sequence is TGTGCCAGCAGTGAAGCCGGGGGCGGCTTCCAAGAGACCCAGTACTTC. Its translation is CASSEAGGGFQETQYF. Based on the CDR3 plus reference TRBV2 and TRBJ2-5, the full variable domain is EPEVTQTPSHQVTQMGQEVILRCVPISNHLYFYWYRQILGQKVEFLVSFYNNEISEKSEIFDDQFSVERPDGSNFTLKIRSTKLEDSAMYFCASSEAGGGFQETQYFGPGTRLLVL.

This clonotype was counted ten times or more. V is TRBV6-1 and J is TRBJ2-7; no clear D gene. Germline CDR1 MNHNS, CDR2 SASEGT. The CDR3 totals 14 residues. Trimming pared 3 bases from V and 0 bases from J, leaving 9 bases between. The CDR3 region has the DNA TGTGCCAGCAGTGAGGGTCGGATCTCCTACGAGCAGTACTTC. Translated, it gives CASSEGRISYEQYF.

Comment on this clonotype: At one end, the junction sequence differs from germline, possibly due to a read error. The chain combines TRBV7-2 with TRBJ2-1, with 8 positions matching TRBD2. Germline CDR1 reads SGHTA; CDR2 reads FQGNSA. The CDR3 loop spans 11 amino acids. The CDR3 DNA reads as TGTGCCAGCAGCCCGGGGGGGCCGAGGATCTTC. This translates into CASSPGGPRIF.

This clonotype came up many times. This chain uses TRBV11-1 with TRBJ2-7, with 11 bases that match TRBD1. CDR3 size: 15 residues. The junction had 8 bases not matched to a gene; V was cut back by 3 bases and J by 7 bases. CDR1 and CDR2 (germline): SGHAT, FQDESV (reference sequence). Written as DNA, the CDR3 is TGTGCCAGCAGCTTGACGGGACAGGGGGATAAGGAGCAGTACTTC. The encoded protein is CASSLTGQGDKEQYF.

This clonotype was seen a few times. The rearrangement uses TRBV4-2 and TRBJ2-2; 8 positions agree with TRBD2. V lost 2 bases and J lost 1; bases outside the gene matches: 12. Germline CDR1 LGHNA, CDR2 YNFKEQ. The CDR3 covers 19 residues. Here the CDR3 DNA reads TGTGCCAGCAGCCAAACCCTCCGGTCGCGGGAGGTGAACACCGGGGAGCTGTTTTTT. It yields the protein CASSQTLRSREVNTGELFF.